This is a list of T cell receptor beta chains from one sample in a study of cytomegalovirus exposure and HLA in healthy donors. The method was immunoSEQ multiplex PCR; TCRdb's version includes in-frame clones alone and lacks a portion of them. The sample yields fewer than 250,000 clones, roughly 83% seen once. The sequencing sample was made of PBMCs. These TCRs come from a girl aged 5 to 17 in good health and CMV-seronegative. Both conserved end residues are part of each CDR3. A D gene is named only where the DNA matches it firmly. Size is stated for part of the rows, as once, few or many counts, or as a class when the clone is expanded.

d_call	j_call	clone_size	v_call	cdr3_aa	cdr3_nt
TRBD1	TRBJ2-5	-	TRBV11-2	CASSFRGTGETQYF	TGTGCCAGCAGCTTCCGCGGGACAGGGGAGACCCAGTACTTC
-	TRBJ1-1	once	TRBV7-3	CASSIKSRNTEAFF	TGTGCCAGCAGCATCAAATCGAGGAACACTGAAGCTTTCTTT
-	TRBJ1-1	-	TRBV2	CASSESGRGNTEAFF	TGTGCCAGCAGTGAGAGCGGTAGAGGGAACACTGAAGCTTTCTTT
-	TRBJ2-2	-	TRBV5-6	CASSLFRGYTGELFF	TGTGCCAGCAGCTTGTTTAGAGGTTACACCGGGGAGCTGTTTTTT
TRBD1	TRBJ1-1	-	TRBV10-3	CAISEGGIAEAFF	TGTGCCATCAGTGAAGGGGGCATCGCTGAAGCCTTCTTT
-	TRBJ1-4	-	TRBV5-1	CASSSGRINEKLFF	TGCGCCAGCAGCTCAGGGAGGATTAATGAAAAACTGTTTTTT
TRBD2	TRBJ2-7	-	TRBV11-2	CASSRGGYEQYF	TGTGCCAGCAGCCGGGGGGGCTACGAGCAGTACTTC
TRBD1	TRBJ2-7	-	TRBV25-1	CASRKGDRSYEQYF	TGTGCCAGCAGAAAAGGGGACAGAAGCTACGAGCAGTACTTC
-	TRBJ2-5	-	TRBV19	CASSIVRTPLETQYF	TGTGCCAGTAGTATAGTAAGGACTCCCCTCGAGACCCAGTACTTC
TRBD1	TRBJ1-1	few	TRBV5-4	CASSRTGVLRDTEAFF	TGTGCCAGCAGCAGGACAGGGGTATTGAGGGACACTGAAGCTTTCTTT
TRBD1	TRBJ1-6	-	TRBV30	CACGTVNSPLHF	TGTGCCTGTGGGACAGTCAATTCACCCCTCCACTTT